This T cell receptor beta chain was documented in a study of cytomegalovirus exposure and HLA in healthy donors. Across the whole study: Falling in the Caucasian-associated ancestry cluster were 80% to 90% of around 370 genotyped donors.

PCR involved 60 Vbeta and 13 Jbeta primers. Sequencing used immunoSEQ multiplex PCR; TCRdb keeps in-frame clones, though not all of them. This table holds 110,000 or so clones, about 86% found once. On this clone: The target antigen is unknown.

Study findings and constraints: The authors reported that TCR beta sequences could predict HLA-A and HLA-B alleles. These predictions were accurate for most subjects in the first cohort.

The trim removed 3 bases at V and 7 bases at J, leaving 5 bases unmatched. The CDR3 length is 12 residues. Germline V lookup: CDR1 SQVTM, CDR2 ANQGSEA. The chain is built from TRBV29-1 and TRBJ2-7; 8 bases are a match to TRBD2. This receptor was obtained from a woman between 35 and 50 years old in good health and CMV-seronegative. Sequenced: PBMCs. CDR3 nucleotides: TGCAGCGTTGACGGGGGGGCGGGGGAGCAGTACTTC. Its protein product is CSVDGGAGEQYF.